This TCR beta chain was identified during a study of CXCR3-negative and CXCR3-positive naive CD8 T cells. Regarding the study as a whole: For memory CD8+ cells diversity was much lower, but both naive subsets had comparably high diversity. Naive cells that were CXCR3-positive had more hydrophobic TRB CDR3s (compared with CXCR3-negative naive cells).

The CDR3 is 15 amino acids. Germline V gives CDR1 PRHDT, CDR2 FYEKMQ (reference sequence). Remarks on this clonotype: The antigen is unknown.

The sorter processed each CD8+ T cell subset in triplicate at 250,000 to 300,000 cells apiece. Each TRB cDNA library was prepared by 5' RACE (with UMI labels). TCRdb derives one entry per CDR3 protein from the 5' RACE reads, leaving out DNA. The sample includes some 53,000 distinct CDR3 sequences. The genes are TRBV13 and TRBJ2-1; the D call from TCRdb, TRBD1, cannot be confirmed without DNA. The sample consisted of naive CXCR3+ CD8+ T cells from blood. Noted subset: CD45RO-CCR7+CD27+CD95- naive CD8+ T cells expressing CXCR3 (TNR3+). The receptor was derived from a human donor in good health. Some clones in this sample may be carry-over from other donors' samples. The CDR3: CASSPGQGRYNEQFF.